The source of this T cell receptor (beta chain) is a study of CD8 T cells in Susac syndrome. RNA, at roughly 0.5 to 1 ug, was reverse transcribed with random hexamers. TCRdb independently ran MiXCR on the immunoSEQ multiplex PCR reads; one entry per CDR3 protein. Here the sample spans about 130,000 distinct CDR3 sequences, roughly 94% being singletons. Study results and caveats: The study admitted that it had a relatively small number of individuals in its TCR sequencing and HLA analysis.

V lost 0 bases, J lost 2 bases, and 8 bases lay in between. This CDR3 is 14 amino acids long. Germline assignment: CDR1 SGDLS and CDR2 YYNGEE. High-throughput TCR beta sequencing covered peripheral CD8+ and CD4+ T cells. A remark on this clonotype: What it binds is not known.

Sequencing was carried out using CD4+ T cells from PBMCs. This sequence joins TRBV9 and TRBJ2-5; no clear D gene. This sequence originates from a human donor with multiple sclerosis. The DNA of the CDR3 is TGTGCCAGCAGCGTAGCTAGGGCTCAAGAGACCCAGTACTTC. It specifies CASSVARAQETQYF.